This T cell receptor beta chain was identified during a study of blood T cell repertoires in COVID-19. Study context: Samples of COVID-19 (acute and convalescent) were obtained from the United States, Italy and Spain.

J lost 5 bases, V lost 1 base, and 2 bases had no gene match. Germline V lookup: CDR1 SGHAT, CDR2 FQNNGV. This CDR3 has 14 amino acids. Per the original data handling: Reference gene primer amplification yielded estimated nucleated cell counts. This table comes from immunoSEQ multiplex PCR, and its TCRdb copy is limited to in-frame clones, with some not included. V and J calls and clone size are those listed in that table; D and trimming were worked out from the DNA. The table lists about 100,000 clones, 80% of them singletons. V usage is TRBV11-2 and J usage is TRBJ1-2; 9 nucleotides align to TRBD1. Source material: peripheral blood. The TCR originated in a man between 65 and 85 years old with acute or convalescent COVID-19. The CDR3 reads CASSLAGQGYGYTF. Here the CDR3 DNA reads TGTGCCAGCAGCTTAGCGGGACAGGGTTATGGCTACACCTTC.